This TCR beta chain was identified during a study of cytomegalovirus exposure and HLA in healthy donors listed by TCRdb under 2017. In terms of the full investigation: An earlier analysis of 550 to 700 of the donors reported about 250 Gb of sequence data and 100 million to 140 million unique TCR beta sequences from approximately 180 million T cells. About 280 gigabases of sequencing data and roughly 81 million unique TCR sequences made up an early release that covered 500 to 650 HLA-typed donors. Of the 350 to 450 genotyped donors, over 70% fell in the genetic ancestry cluster associated with self-reported Caucasian donors. The aim of the study was to test whether cataloging public T cell receptors could identify signatures of past pathogen exposure. The study profiled the T cell repertoires of some 610 subjects by immunosequencing and related them to cytomegalovirus serostatus. A separate validation cohort of approximately 120 different subjects was used in addition to the approximately 700-subject first cohort. High-throughput TCR immunosequencing, statistical association of individual TCRs with disease status, and machine learning were combined to predict cytomegalovirus infection status. A later analysis re-analyzed previously published TCR beta repertoires from roughly 630 donors and added high-resolution HLA genotyping to study TCR occurrence patterns. The later analysis used no new phenotypic data to find candidate immune exposures, relying instead on TCR beta sequences and their occurrence across donors. An earlier analysis of 587 of the donors applied high-throughput TCR beta sequencing to assess whether each TCR beta V gene segment acted as functional or pseudogenic. Donor age, sex, ethnicity and CMV serostatus were collected together with the repertoire data. A later genetic analysis took genome-wide SNP genotypes for about three fifths of the 666 donors and used that subset as a discovery cohort. All discovery cohort repertoires had been generated using a single sequencing platform. Both class I and class II loci were covered by HLA typing, at four-digit resolution. Typing coverage differed by locus: A, B, C, DRB1 and DQB1 were typed in about 620-630 donors, DQA1 in about 550, DPA1 in 600 to 610, and DPB1 in approximately 450. Because of strong linkage in the cohort, roughly five DR-DQ haplotypes were treated as single units for association and clustering. Across 398 genotyped donors of the cohort, an average of roughly 250,000 unique TCR beta nucleotide sequences per donor were sequenced, and around 19% of those sequences were non-productive.

In regard to this clone: There is no known antigen for this receptor. Qualities for individual bases were not recorded, and no much larger clone is one base off.

Points the paper makes about the study in general: In vitro tests confirmed that a few of the cytomegalovirus-associated TCR beta chains recognize cytomegalovirus antigens. Because HLA typing was missing for some donors at each locus, association tests included only the typed subset. Most CMV-associated TCR beta chains appeared to be HLA-restricted in a later analysis, and the HLA associations seemed to be driven largely by CMV exposure. The study listed 164 TCR beta chains as associated with cytomegalovirus. The classifier was reported to diagnose cytomegalovirus status with high specificity and sensitivity in both the original cohort and the validation cohort. The only immune exposure information available for the cohort was CMV serostatus. Because counts were too low, 15 to 20 rarely observed V segments, including chromosome 9 orphons, were excluded from the earlier analysis of about 500 of the donors. Linkage disequilibrium might explain the correlated functional status among segregating V segments, but an unknown experimental factor could not be ruled out. In a later genetic analysis, fewer N-insertions in productive TCRs were reported among donors in an Asian-associated ancestry cluster than the approximately 710-donor mean. A group of highly shared sequence variants was considered likely to be a technical artifact of the sequencing pipeline. In a later analysis, several top co-occurrence clusters were reported to appear linked to parvovirus B19, influenza, CMV and Epstein-Barr virus. A further reported finding was that TCR beta sequences accurately predicted the HLA-A and HLA-B alleles for most subjects in the first cohort. At a false discovery rate of 0.05, a later analysis linked 16,951 TCR beta sequences to specific HLA alleles. A later analysis found that HLA-associated TCR beta chains were more clonally expanded and had lower generation probabilities than equally common non-associated chains. When HLA alleles, especially DR and DQ, strongly co-occurred, attributing TCR associations to individual alleles was difficult. Roughly uniform sequencing depth across donors was assumed in presence/absence analyses, although this assumption may not hold. A later analysis found that TCR association rates varied across HLA loci, with DRB1 alleles showing the most associated TCRs and HLA-C alleles the fewest. This cohort had only TCR beta chains sequenced, and the lack of alpha or paired-chain data limited which features could be detected. An association between a missense DCLRE1C variant and V-gene and J-gene trimming of TCR beta chains was found in a later genetic analysis and replicated in an independent cohort. It was suggested by the authors that the approach could potentially be generalized to other disease states and immunological phenotypes. In an earlier analysis of about 600 of the donors, most TCR beta V segments appeared in productive rearrangements about 87% or about 30% of the time, broadly matching IMGT annotations. Across donors, most TCR sequences were observed very rarely, whereas some public TCRs were present in many individuals.

The receptor library was made with the immunoSEQ multiplex PCR assay. A mixture of 60 forward primers for TCR Vbeta segments and 13 reverse primers for TCR Jbeta segments was used in the multiplex PCR. Amplification of the CDR3 region of rearranged TCR beta genes was performed with a multiplex PCR assay on genomic DNA. On the Illumina HiSeq System, the amplified TCR beta libraries were sequenced as 87-base-pair reads. The study's processing was this. Across the 500 to 850 repertoires, a later analysis counted approximately 75 million unique TCR beta chains, some 11 million of which were shared by at least two donors. Raw reads were error-corrected and collapsed into unique sequences with a nearest-neighbor algorithm that merged closely related sequences to remove PCR and sequencing errors. To assign V, D and J gene segments, CDR3 sequences were aligned to IMGT reference sequences. For a sequence to be retained, at least a six-nucleotide match to both a V gene segment and a J gene segment was required. A rearrangement counted as productive if the CDR3 had no stop codons and remained in frame with V and J, and every other rearrangement counted as non-productive. CDR3 was defined by IMGT convention, running from the second conserved V-encoded cysteine to the conserved J-encoded phenylalanine. The earlier analysis of a few hundred of the donors excluded sequences that lacked an unambiguous match to a single V gene segment. An earlier analysis of about 600 of the donors called V segments functional above 56.7% productive rearrangements and segregating when the between-donor standard deviation exceeded 5%. A statistical classification framework was developed to diagnose cytomegalovirus status using the catalog of TCR beta chain sequences. A later analysis assigned V and J genes by comparing TCR nucleotide sequences with IMGT/GENE-DB human TR gene sequences. The TCRdist pipeline was used in a later analysis to assign CDR3 sequences and most-parsimonious VDJ recombination scenarios. In a later analysis, each TCR beta chain was defined by its CDR3 amino acid sequence together with its V-gene family, and reads lacking a unique V-gene family were excluded. As a way to deal with suspected cross-contamination and a sequencing artifact, a later analysis dropped 450 to 600 nucleotide sequences that were highly shared and had low generation probability. A later analysis calculated a clonal expansion index for each public chain from normalized within-repertoire ranks of inferred template counts. In a later analysis, generation probabilities were computed with a VDJ recombination model fitted to out-of-frame rearrangements, and the resulting probabilities were checked against IGoR. Hypergeometric tests were used in a later analysis to score TCR-TCR, TCR-HLA and TCR-CMV co-occurrence, with a repertoire-size bias correction applied to the TCR pairs. To estimate false discovery rates, a later analysis permuted the HLA or CMV assignments 20 times. In a later analysis, co-occurring TCRs were grouped with DBSCAN, and TCRdist sequence similarity was added when clustering was performed within HLA-allele-positive subsets. For co-occurrence clustering, repertoires with fewer than 30,000 or more than 120,000 public chains were excluded, along with a handful of repertoires with anomalous nucleotide sharing. This immuneACCESS table, as held by TCRdb, lists in-frame sequences with V and J called but not all clones. Of the missing ones, under half trace to an unresolved V gene in checked studies; the others have no known cause. V, J and clone size were drawn from that table, and D and trimming were deduced from the DNA. For this sample the table gives under 90,000 clones, of which under 80% were detected only once. The ten top clones hold 9.1% of the sample.

The cohort consisted of fewer than 700 healthy bone marrow donors. At the time of sampling, all cohort members were nominally healthy, though unrecorded immune exposures were likely present. The donor tested CMV seropositive and was one of the 289 seropositive cohort members. A peripheral blood sample was collected from each donor, and TCR beta sequencing was performed on peripheral blood mononuclear cells. The Qiagen DNeasy Blood Extraction Kit was used to extract genomic DNA from the blood cell samples. Sequenced: PBMCs. The receptor was derived from a man in his forties in good health and CMV-seropositive.

The CDR3 protein is CASSVTGLAEADTQYF. The base sequence is TGTGCCAGCAGCGTAACGGGACTAGCTGAAGCAGATACGCAGTATTTT. Here the chain combines TRBV9 and TRBJ2-3; 9 bases in between match TRBD2. Its CDR3 holds 16 amino acids, cysteine through phenylalanine. The kept DNA is CDR3 alone, 48 bases in frame from the first base. For this chain, trimming is 1 base at the V end and 4 bases at the J end, and the number of junction bases without a gene match is 7. In the germline V gene, CDR1 corresponds to SGDLS and CDR2 to YYNGEE.